This T cell receptor (beta chain) was sequenced for a study of technical replicates of blood from several donors. Using immunoSEQ multiplex PCR, the repertoire was profiled, and TCRdb retains in-frame clones only, with some absent. The sample gives 10,000 to 13,000 clones, roughly 94% of which show up once; about 7.1% is in the top ten. The CDR3 covers 15 residues. The germline gives CDR1 MNHEY, CDR2 SMNVEV (reference sequence). V was pared by 6 bases and J by 1 base, with 9 bases of the junction left unmatched. This rearrangement joins TRBV27 to TRBJ2-7; TRBD2 matches at 7 bases. This receptor was obtained from a human donor in good health. Sequenced sample: PBMCs. The CDR3 nucleotides read TGTGCCAGCAGCCTCCGGGAGGATTCATCCTACGAGCAGTACTTC. It codes for CASSLREDSSYEQYF.